These T cell receptor beta chains were read from a single sample in a study of cytomegalovirus exposure and HLA in healthy donors. Repertoires were generated with immunoSEQ multiplex PCR, while TCRdb's copy carries only in-frame clones and drops some. This sample carries 110,000 to 150,000 clones, more than 75% of them seen once, and the ten largest clones take roughly 2.9%. The source material was PBMCs. These receptors were collected from a female donor in good health and CMV-seronegative. Each CDR3 is given with its conserved first and last residue. A D gene is named only where the DNA matches it firmly. Clone size is stated in some rows and not others, as once, few, many or a class when expanded.

j_gene,abundance,v_gene,d_gene,CDR3nt,CDR3aa
TRBJ1-1,-,TRBV4-1,-,TGCGCCAGCAGCCAAATCGACAGAGTGCCTCCTGAAGCTTTCTTT,CASSQIDRVPPEAFF
TRBJ2-7,-,TRBV7-9,-,TGTGCCAGCAGCTTCCCAGGGTTTACAGCCGGCGGGCAGTACTTC,CASSFPGFTAGGQYF
TRBJ1-2,-,TRBV4-1,TRBD1,TGCGCCAGCAGCCAAGGAACAGGGGCGGGCTATGGCTACACCTTC,CASSQGTGAGYGYTF
TRBJ2-7,few,TRBV5-1,TRBD1,TGCGCCAGCAGCCTGGTCGACAGGGTACACGAGCAGTACTTC,CASSLVDRVHEQYF
TRBJ2-7,-,TRBV6-1,TRBD1,TGTGCCAGCAGGGCAGGGGGAACTTTAGCCTACGAGCAGTACTTC,CASRAGGTLAYEQYF
TRBJ2-3,-,TRBV19,-,TGTGCCAGTAGTAGCCCTAGTCTAGGGTGGGAGGATACGCAGTATTTT,CASSSPSLGWEDTQYF
TRBJ1-2,-,TRBV9,TRBD1,TGTGCCAGCAGTCCGACAGGGAACTATGGCTACACCTTC,CASSPTGNYGYTF
TRBJ2-1,-,TRBV28,-,TGTGCCAGCAGTTTGAGGGCATACAATGAGCAGTTCTTC,CASSLRAYNEQFF
TRBJ2-1,-,TRBV19,TRBD2,TGTGCCAGTAGTATAGCCGCGGGGGGATCCTACAATGAGCAGTTCTTC,CASSIAAGGSYNEQFF
TRBJ2-1,once,TRBV27,TRBD2,TGTGCCAGCAGATCGGGACTAGCGGGAGGGCCCATCTACAATGAGCAGTTCTTC,CASRSGLAGGPIYNEQFF
TRBJ2-1,-,TRBV11-1,TRBD1,TGTGCCAGCAGCGTGGACAGGGATGAGCAGTTCTTC,CASSVDRDEQFF
TRBJ2-1,-,TRBV29-1,-,TGCAGCGTTGACAGGGTCTCCTACAATGAGCAGTTCTTC,CSVDRVSYNEQFF